Listed below are T cell receptor beta chains from one sample, sequenced in a study of T cells in Graves' hyperthyroidism and ophthalmopathy. In TCRdb, the multiplex PCR reads were re-called with MiXCR into one record per CDR3 protein. The profile shows some 760,000 distinct CDR3 sequences, about 15% of them singletons. The specimen was blood. The receptors originated from a woman younger than 35 with Graves' hyperthyroidism. Both conserved end residues are part of each CDR3.

V	length	J	CDR3
TRBV7-2	16	TRBJ1-1	CASSPGQLRRGTEAFF
TRBV28	14	TRBJ2-7	CASSFEIASYEQYF
TRBV4-1	17	TRBJ1-5	CASSQGQGAGSNQPQHF
TRBV3-1	17	TRBJ2-1	CASSPGSTSGIDNEQFF
TRBV19	16	TRBJ1-5	CASSIRTGSGNQPQHF
TRBV5-1	14	TRBJ2-3	CASSFRRDTDTQYF
TRBV19	17	TRBJ2-3	CARPAILAGGSTDTQYF
TRBV28	16	TRBJ2-7	CASSWGTAQVSYEQYF
TRBV2	18	TRBJ2-1	CASSEWLAGGTGYNEQFF
TRBV4-1	15	TRBJ2-7	CASSQPTAGTYEQYF
TRBV20-1	14	TRBJ1-4	CRGKQGHRNEKLFF
TRBV27	17	TRBJ2-1	CASSLSMWPVMFNEQFF
TRBV5-1	16	TRBJ2-2	CASSHRSGELTGELFF
TRBV9	15	TRBJ2-7	CASSVGRSSSYEQYF
TRBV6-2/TRBV6-3	14	TRBJ2-7	CASSSWSSPYEQYF
TRBV20-1	15	TRBJ2-3	CSVEGGGSGTDTQYF
TRBV19	15	TRBJ2-7	CASSIVFLPSYEQYF
TRBV20-1	16	TRBJ1-5	CSARDPPWGARQPQHF
TRBV7-9	12	TRBJ1-1	CASSLGTAEAFF
TRBV6-2/TRBV6-3	14	TRBJ1-1	CASSETRRNTEAFF
TRBV18	16	TRBJ1-3	CASSPPRQSSGNTIYF
TRBV6-1	12	TRBJ1-1	CASSQVTREAFF
TRBV11-2	16	TRBJ2-2	CASSLTLAGVTGELFF
TRBV5-6	16	TRBJ2-2	CASSFLQGLNTGELFF
TRBV6-5	13	TRBJ1-2	CASSYSGDYGYTF
TRBV27	18	TRBJ2-1	CASSSRLGLAGVYNEQFF
TRBV30	13	TRBJ1-5	CAWNGGLSQPQHF
TRBV19	15	TRBJ1-5	CASSMSGGSNQPQHF
TRBV20-1	12	TRBJ1-4	CSARARREKLFF
TRBV10-3	12	TRBJ1-2	CAISEATYGYTF
TRBV20-1	11	TRBJ1-2	CSASGRFGYTF
TRBV7-8	15	TRBJ2-5	CASSLTPGHEETQYF
TRBV24-1	15	TRBJ2-1	CATSEFGLDRYEQFF
TRBV27	14	TRBJ2-1	CASSPTISYNEQFF
TRBV19	14	TRBJ2-5	CATRDRGGQETQYF
TRBV3-1	14	TRBJ2-7	CASSQDPGVGEQYF
TRBV18	12	TRBJ1-1	CASSRDPSEAFF
TRBV18	16	TRBJ1-3	CASSPRAGASGNTIYF
TRBV7-2	14	TRBJ1-2	CASSLGHGNYGYTF
TRBV4-1	12	TRBJ1-5	CASSQAETPVHF
TRBV5-1	14	TRBJ2-5	CASSSHSGQETQYF
TRBV18	16	TRBJ2-3	CASSPRRAASTDTQYF
TRBV30	13	TRBJ2-2	CAWNPGDTGELFF
TRBV20-1	14	TRBJ2-3	CSARDQGITDTQYF
TRBV3-1	16	TRBJ2-1	CASSQVRLADRNEQFF
TRBV4-1	14	TRBJ2-1	CASSHPGINNEQFF
TRBV13	19	TRBJ2-6	CASSLSVDTRFTGANVLTF
TRBV7-9	12	TRBJ2-1	CASSLIRGEQFF
TRBV7-9	15	TRBJ1-1	CASSGGRSMNTEAFF
TRBV27	16	TRBJ2-3	CASSLEGAIGTDTQYF
TRBV29-1	13	TRBJ2-2	CSPRQTNTGELFF
TRBV28	13	TRBJ2-7	CASSAGLNYEQYF
TRBV12-3/TRBV12-4	14	TRBJ1-4	CASSVTPTNEKLFF
TRBV7-9	13	TRBJ1-1	CASSLGLTTEAFF
TRBV5-1	15	TRBJ1-1	CASSGNSAINTEAFF
TRBV9	12	TRBJ1-5	CASSARPRPQHF
TRBV20-1	12	TRBJ2-1	CSARDTYNEQFF
TRBV30	14	TRBJ2-1	CAWSPLAGVWEQFF
TRBV5-1	15	TRBJ2-5	CASSLAAGRRETQYF
TRBV18	14	TRBJ2-7	CASSPTRGRHEQYF